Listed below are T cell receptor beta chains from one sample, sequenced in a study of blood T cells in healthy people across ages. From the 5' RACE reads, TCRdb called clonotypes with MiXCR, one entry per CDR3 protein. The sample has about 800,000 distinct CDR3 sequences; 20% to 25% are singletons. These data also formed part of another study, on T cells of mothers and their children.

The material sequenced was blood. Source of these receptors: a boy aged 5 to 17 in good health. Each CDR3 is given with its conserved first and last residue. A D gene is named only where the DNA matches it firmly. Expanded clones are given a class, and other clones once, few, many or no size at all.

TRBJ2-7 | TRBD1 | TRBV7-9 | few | TGTGCCAGCAGCCAAGACAGGGGATTCTCCTACGAGCAGTACTTC | CASSQDRGFSYEQYF
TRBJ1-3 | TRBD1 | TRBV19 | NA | TGTGCCAGTAGTAGCCCCGGACAGGCTAGCTCTGGAAACACCATATATTTT | CASSSPGQASSGNTIYF
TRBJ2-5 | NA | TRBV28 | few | TGTGCCAGCAGTTTCAATGACAGCTACAATTCGGAGACCCAGTACTTC | CASSFNDSYNSETQYF
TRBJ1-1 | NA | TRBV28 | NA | TGTGCCAGCAGTACTTCCTACGGAAGGAACACTGAAGCTTTCTTT | CASSTSYGRNTEAFF
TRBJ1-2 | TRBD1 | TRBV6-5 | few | TGTGCCAGCAGTTACGACAGGGAACCTAACTATGGCTACACCTTC | CASSYDREPNYGYTF
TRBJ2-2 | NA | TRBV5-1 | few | TGCGCCAGCAGCGCAGGGGTCACCGGGGAGCTGTTTTTT | CASSAGVTGELFF
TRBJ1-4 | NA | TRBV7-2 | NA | TGTGCCAGCAGCTTATTCATGGGCTCTGCTAATGAAAAACTGTTTTTT | CASSLFMGSANEKLFF
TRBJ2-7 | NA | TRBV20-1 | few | TGCAGTGCTAGAGGTCTAAGACAGCAGGACCACTTC | CSARGLRQQDHF
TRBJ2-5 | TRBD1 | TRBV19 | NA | TGTGCCAGTAGTGGCAACAGGGGAACCCAGTACTTC | CASSGNRGTQYF
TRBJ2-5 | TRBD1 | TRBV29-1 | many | TGCAGCGTTCGGACAGGGGAAGAGACCCAGTACTTC | CSVRTGEETQYF
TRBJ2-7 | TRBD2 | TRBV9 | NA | TGTGCCAGCAGCGGGGAGGGGCAATGCGAGCAGTACTTC | CASSGEGQCEQYF
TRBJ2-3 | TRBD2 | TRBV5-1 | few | TGCGCCAGCAGCTTGGAGGGGACTAGCGATACGCAGTATTTT | CASSLEGTSDTQYF
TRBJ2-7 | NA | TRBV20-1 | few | TGCAGTGCTCGGATAGTAGGAAACTACGAGCAGTACTTC | CSARIVGNYEQYF
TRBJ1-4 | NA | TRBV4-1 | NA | TGCGCCAGCAGCCAAGAAAGGGGAACGACTGAAAAACTGCTTTTT | CASSQERGTTEKLLF
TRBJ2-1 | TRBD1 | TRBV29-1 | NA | TGCAGCGTGGGGGACAGGGTCATTTCGAATGAGCAGTTCTTC | CSVGDRVISNEQFF
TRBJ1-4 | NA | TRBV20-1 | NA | TGCAGTGCTAGAGAGTTCCAGGGTGGGGAAAAACTGTTTTTT | CSAREFQGGEKLFF
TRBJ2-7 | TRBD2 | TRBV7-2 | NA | TGTGCCAGCAGCTTAAGGGGCGGGGGGCCCCTCCTCTACGAGCAGTACTTC | CASSLRGGGPLLYEQYF
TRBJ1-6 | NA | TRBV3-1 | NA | TGTGCCAGCAGCCAAGTGGTGGCAGGACCTCTCCACTTT | CASSQVVAGPLHF
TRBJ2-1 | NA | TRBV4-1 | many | TGCGCCAGCAGCTCCGACAGCAACAATGAGCAGTTCTTC | CASSSDSNNEQFF
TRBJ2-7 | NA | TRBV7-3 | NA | TGTGCCAGCAGCTTAACCCCTACTCTGGACGAGCAGTACTTC | CASSLTPTLDEQYF
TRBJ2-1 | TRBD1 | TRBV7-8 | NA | TGTGCCAGCAGCATGACAGGGGCCTACAATGAGCAGTTCTTC | CASSMTGAYNEQFF
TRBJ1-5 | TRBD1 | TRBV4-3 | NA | TGCGCCAGCAGCCAAGTTCTTGCAGGGGGACAGCCCCAGCATTTT | CASSQVLAGGQPQHF
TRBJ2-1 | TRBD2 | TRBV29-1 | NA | TGCAGCTCAGCGGGGGCGTCCGGAGGTGAGCAGTTCTTC | CSSAGASGGEQFF
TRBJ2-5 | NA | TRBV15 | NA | TGTGCCACCAGCACCAGTCGGGAGACCCAGTACTTC | CATSTSRETQYF
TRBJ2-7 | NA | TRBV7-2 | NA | TGTGCCAGCAGTCAAGGGGCGGGACTGTACTACGAGCAGTACTTC | CASSQGAGLYYEQYF
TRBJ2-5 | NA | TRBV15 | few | TGTGCCACCAGCAGAGATCGGGGAGCCGGAGGAGAGACCCAGTACTTC | CATSRDRGAGGETQYF
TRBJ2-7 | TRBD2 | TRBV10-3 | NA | TGTGCCATCAGGCCCTCATCCCTTGTTCTAGCGGGGGGGCAGCTCTACGAGCAGTACTTC | CAIRPSSLVLAGGQLYEQYF
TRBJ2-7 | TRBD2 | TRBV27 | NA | TGTGCCAGCAGTTCACTAGCGGGAGAAGGCTACGAGCAGTACTTC | CASSSLAGEGYEQYF
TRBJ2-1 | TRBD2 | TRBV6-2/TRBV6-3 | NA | TGTGCCAGCAGTTCCGTGGATAGCGGGATTACCTACAATGAGCAGTTCTTC | CASSSVDSGITYNEQFF
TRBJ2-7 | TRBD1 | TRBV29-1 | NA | TGCAGTGTTGAAGGGGGCTTATCTTACGAGCAGTACTTC | CSVEGGLSYEQYF
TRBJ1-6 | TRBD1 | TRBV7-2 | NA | TGTGCCAGCAGCTTAGACAGGGGTGTTAATTCACCCCTCCACTTT | CASSLDRGVNSPLHF
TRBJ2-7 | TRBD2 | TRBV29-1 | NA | TGCAGCGTCAAGAGCGGGGGACCCTACGAGCAGTACTTC | CSVKSGGPYEQYF
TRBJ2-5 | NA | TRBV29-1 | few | TGCAGCGTTGTGTGGACAATGGAAGAGACCCAGTACTTC | CSVVWTMEETQYF
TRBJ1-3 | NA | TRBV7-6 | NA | TGTGCCAGCAGCTTGGCGCCTGGGGCCGCGGAGGGAAACACCATATATTTT | CASSLAPGAAEGNTIYF
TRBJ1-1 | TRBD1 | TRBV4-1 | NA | TGCGCCAGCAACTTCCCCAGCGCAACAGGGGGCGAAAACACTGAAGCTTTCTTT | CASNFPSATGGENTEAFF
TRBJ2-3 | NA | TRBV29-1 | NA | TGCAGCGTTGTTGGAAGGACCACAGATACGCAGTATTTT | CSVVGRTTDTQYF
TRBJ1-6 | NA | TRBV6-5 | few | TGTGCCAGCAGTTACTCGAGGACAGTCAATTCACCCCTCCACTTT | CASSYSRTVNSPLHF
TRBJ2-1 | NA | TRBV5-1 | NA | TGCGCCAGCAGCTTGGCCAGTCCCTCCCGGAACAGTCTATACAATGAGCAGTTCTTC | CASSLASPSRNSLYNEQFF
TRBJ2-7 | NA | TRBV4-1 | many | TGCGCCAGCTCCGGAGGGGCCTCCTACGAGCAGTACTTC | CASSGGASYEQYF
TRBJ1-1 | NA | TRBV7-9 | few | TGTGCCAGCAGCTTAGTCGAGTTGAACACTGAAGCTTTCTTT | CASSLVELNTEAFF
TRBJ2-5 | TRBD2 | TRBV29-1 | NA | TGCAGCCAAGGAGGGGCTAGCGGGAGAGAGACCCAGTACTTC | CSQGGASGRETQYF
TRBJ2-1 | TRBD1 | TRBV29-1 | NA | TGCAGCGTTGAAGCAGGACAGGGGCGTGAGCAGTTCTTC | CSVEAGQGREQFF
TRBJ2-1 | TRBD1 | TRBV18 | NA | TGTGCCAGCTCAACGGGGCCGGGACAGGAGCAGTTCTTC | CASSTGPGQEQFF
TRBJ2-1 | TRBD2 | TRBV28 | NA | TGTGCCAGCAGTCTTAGCGGGAGTCTCGGCAATGAGCAGTTCTTC | CASSLSGSLGNEQFF
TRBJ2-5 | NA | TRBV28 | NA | TGTGCCAGCAGTTTTGTGGCGGTAAAGACCCAGTACTTC | CASSFVAVKTQYF
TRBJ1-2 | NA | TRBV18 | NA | TGTGCCAGCTCACCACTCAGAAAAGGTGGCTACACCTTC | CASSPLRKGGYTF
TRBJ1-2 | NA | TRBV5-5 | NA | TGTGCCAGCAGCTTGGTGTCAGGGGATCGTGGCTACACCTTC | CASSLVSGDRGYTF
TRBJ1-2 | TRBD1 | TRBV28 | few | TGTGCCAGCAGTTTGCCACAGGGGATCCCCTATGGCTACACCTTC | CASSLPQGIPYGYTF
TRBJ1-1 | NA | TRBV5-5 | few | TGTGCCAGCAGCCCGCGAGGACAGTCTCTGGTCTACGCTGAAGCTTTCTTT | CASSPRGQSLVYAEAFF
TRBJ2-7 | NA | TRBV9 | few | TGTGCCAGCAGCCCTGTGGCGGGGGCCACCTCCTACGAGCAGTACTTC | CASSPVAGATSYEQYF
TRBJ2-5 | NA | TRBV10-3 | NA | TGCGCAGCGGGCGGATTCCAAGAGACCCAGTACTTC | CAAGGFQETQYF
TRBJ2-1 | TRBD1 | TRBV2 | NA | TGTGCCGGGGAGGGACAGGGGTCCAATGAGCAGTTCTTC | CAGEGQGSNEQFF
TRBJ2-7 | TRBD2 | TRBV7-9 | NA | TGTGCCAGCAGCCCCGGGACTAATTGGGAGCAGTACTTC | CASSPGTNWEQYF